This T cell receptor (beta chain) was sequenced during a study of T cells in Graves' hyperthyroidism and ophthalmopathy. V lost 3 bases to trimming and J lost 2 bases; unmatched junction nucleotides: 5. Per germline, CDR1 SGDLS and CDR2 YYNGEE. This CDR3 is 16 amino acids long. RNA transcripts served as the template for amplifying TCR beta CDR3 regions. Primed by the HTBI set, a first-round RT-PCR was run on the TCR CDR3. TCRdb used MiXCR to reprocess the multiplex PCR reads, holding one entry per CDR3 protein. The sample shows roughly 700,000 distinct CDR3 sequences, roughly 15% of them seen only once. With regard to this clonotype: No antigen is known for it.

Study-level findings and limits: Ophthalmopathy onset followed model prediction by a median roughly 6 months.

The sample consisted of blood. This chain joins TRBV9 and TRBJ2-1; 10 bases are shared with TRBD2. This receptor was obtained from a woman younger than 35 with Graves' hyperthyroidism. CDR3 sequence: CASSGSAGGPYNEQFF. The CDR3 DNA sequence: TGTGCCAGCAGCGGCTCAGCGGGAGGGCCCTACAATGAGCAGTTCTTC.